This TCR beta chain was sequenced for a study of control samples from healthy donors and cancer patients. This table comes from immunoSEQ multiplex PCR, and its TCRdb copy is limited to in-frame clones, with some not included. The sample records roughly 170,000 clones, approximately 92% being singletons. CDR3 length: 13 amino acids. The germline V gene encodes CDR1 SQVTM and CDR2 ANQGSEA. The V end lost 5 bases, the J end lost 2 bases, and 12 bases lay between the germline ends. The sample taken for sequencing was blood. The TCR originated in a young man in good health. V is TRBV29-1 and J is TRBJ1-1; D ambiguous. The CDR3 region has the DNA TGCAGCGTTACGCTCGTCCAAAACACTGAAGCTTTCTTT. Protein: CSVTLVQNTEAFF.